Shown below are 27 T cell receptor beta chains from a single sample sequenced in a study of blood T cell repertoires in COVID-19. TCRdb keeps only in-frame clones here, not all; method: immunoSEQ multiplex PCR. The sample consists of some 150,000 clones, 70% to 90% of them appearing once. Sequenced: peripheral blood. The receptors shown here come from a man aged 60-69 years with active or convalescent COVID-19.

The chain has TRBV9 and TRBJ2-1; tentatively, D is TRBD2 (6 bases). V shed 3 bases and J shed 6 bases, with 19 bases lying between them. CDR1 is SGDLS, CDR2 YYNGEE, per germline. This CDR3 spans 16 amino acids. DNA for the CDR3: TGTGCCAGCAGCGAGGGCGGAGGGGCCCTTGTCAATGAGCAGTTCTTC. This encodes CASSEGGGALVNEQFF. Variable domain in full (rest from reference TRBV9 and TRBJ2-1): DSGVTQTPKHLITATGQRVTLRCSPRSGDLSVYWYQQSLDQGLQFLIQYYNGEERAKGNILERFSAQQFPDLHSELNLSSLELGDSALYFCASSEGGGALVNEQFFGPGTRLTVL.

The chain combines TRBV5-1 with TRBJ2-6, with a weak D call TRBD1 (5 bases). Trimming removed 1 base at V and 0 bases at J, with 8 bases between. The CDR3 totals 16 residues. Germline V gene lookup returns CDR1 SGHRS and CDR2 YFSETQ. The CDR3: CASSLRGLSGANVLTF. The CDR3 nucleotides read TGCGCCAGCAGCTTGAGGGGCCTCTCTGGGGCCAACGTCCTGACTTTC. Looking up the rest from reference TRBV5-1 and TRBJ2-6 gives the full variable domain: KAGVTQTPRYLIKTRGQQVTLSCSPISGHRSVSWYQQTPGQGLQFLFEYFSETQRNKGNFPGRFSGRQFSNSRSEMNVSTLELGDSALYLCASSLRGLSGANVLTFGAGSRLTVL.

The CDR3 reads CASWDRADTDTQYF. In DNA form, the CDR3 reads TGCGCCAGCTGGGACAGGGCGGATACAGATACGCAGTATTTT. This sequence joins TRBV5-1 and TRBJ2-3, with 9 bases matching TRBD1. After removal of 7 bases from V and 3 bases from J, the junction contained 6 bases not matched to a gene. The CDR3 covers 14 residues. CDR1 is SGHRS, CDR2 YFSETQ, per germline.

CDR3 DNA: TGTGCCAGCAGCTTAAACAGGGGGGACTATGGCTACACCTTC. It encodes CASSLNRGDYGYTF. The chain recombines TRBV7-3 with TRBJ1-2, with TRBD1 identical over 8 bases. Looked up from germline, CDR1 is SGHTA and CDR2 is FQGTGA. V lost 1 base, J lost 3 bases, and 1 base stayed unmatched. The CDR3 spans 14 residues.

This rearrangement joins TRBV5-1 to TRBJ1-1; D is perhaps TRBD1 (6 bases). V was clipped by 4 bases and J by 1 base, with 23 bases between them. Looked up from germline, CDR1 is SGHRS and CDR2 is YFSETQ. The CDR3 runs to 18 residues. In DNA, the CDR3 is TGCGCCAGCAGCCCAGGACAGTTTCGAACGGTAAGGAACACTGAAGCTTTCTTT. Translation: CASSPGQFRTVRNTEAFF.

This clone was recorded a few times. The chain links TRBV5-1 to TRBJ2-2; 9 bases line up with TRBD1. This CDR3 region has 15 residues. V trimming: 0 bases; J trimming: 6 bases; junction bases outside the gene matches: 3. Germline CDR1 and CDR2: SGHRS and YFSETQ. CDR3 bases: TGCGCCAGCAGCTTGGAGGGACAGGGTGCCGGGGAGCTGTTTTTT. Translating gives CASSLEGQGAGELFF.

The J gene is TRBJ1-2, the V gene TRBV11-2; D might be TRBD1 (6 bases). Trimming shortened V by 3 bases and J by 2 bases, and 10 bases separated the two germline ends. Germline assignment: CDR1 SGHAT and CDR2 FQNNGV. The CDR3 runs 14 residues. Written as DNA, the CDR3 is TGTGCCAGCAGCTTGAACAGGGCCAACTATGGCTACACCTTC. Translating it yields CASSLNRANYGYTF.

The chain couples TRBV7-2 to TRBJ2-4, with a possible D match to TRBD1 (5 bases). CDR1 SGHTA and CDR2 FQGNSA come from the germline V gene. The CDR3 has 15 residues. Trimming pared 4 bases from V and 9 bases from J, leaving 19 bases between. The chain's CDR3 is CASSSGSRFGSIQYF. The CDR3 bases are TGTGCCAGCAGCTCAGGGTCGAGGTTCGGAAGCATTCAGTACTTC.

This clone came up once. The chain couples TRBV2 to TRBJ1-6; tentatively, D is TRBD1 (6 bases). The germline V gene has CDR1 SNHLY and CDR2 FYNNEI. V was trimmed by 7 bases and J by 6 bases, leaving 13 bases between them. The CDR3 spans 14 residues. The CDR3 DNA sequence: TGTGCCAGCACTTTCCGGGACACTAATTCACCCCTCCACTTT. Amino acids: CASTFRDTNSPLHF.

The rearrangement joins TRBV5-1 to TRBJ2-1; 9 bases map to TRBD1. V lost 4 bases, J lost 7 bases, and 15 bases stayed unmatched. Germline V gene sequence: CDR1 SGHRS, CDR2 YFSETQ. This CDR3 has 17 residues. This CDR3 reads CASSPRGTTGGTNEQFF. The CDR3 coding sequence is TGCGCCAGCAGCCCAAGGGGTACGACAGGGGGGACGAATGAGCAGTTCTTC. The full variable domain, completed using reference TRBV5-1 and TRBJ2-1, is KAGVTQTPRYLIKTRGQQVTLSCSPISGHRSVSWYQQTPGQGLQFLFEYFSETQRNKGNFPGRFSGRQFSNSRSEMNVSTLELGDSALYLCASSPRGTTGGTNEQFFGPGTRLTVL.

The chain carries TRBV25-1 and TRBJ1-6; 9 nucleotides align to TRBD1. Germline CDR1 is MGHDK and CDR2 is SYGVNS. CDR3 length: 16 amino acids. V gave up 8 bases and J gave up 7 bases; unmatched junction bases: 12. The CDR3 spells CASSPGQGFGNSPLHF. The CDR3 region has the DNA TGTGCCAGCTCCCCGGGACAGGGTTTCGGAAATTCACCCCTCCACTTT.

The chain joins TRBV27 to TRBJ1-6; 8 nucleotides align to TRBD1. From germline, CDR1 is MNHEY and CDR2 SMNVEV (reference sequence). The CDR3 loop spans 14 amino acids. V was pared by 6 bases and J by 10 bases, with 8 bases of the junction left unmatched. In DNA form, the CDR3 reads TGTGCCAGCAGGTTGTCAGGGGGCAGATCACCCCTCCACTTT. It is translated as CASRLSGGRSPLHF.

This clone was seen a few times. CDR3 in DNA: TGTGCCAGCGCCCCGCGAACGTATTCTGGGAGTGAAAAACTGTTTTTT. This codes for CASAPRTYSGSEKLFF. J is TRBJ1-4 and V is TRBV28; D unclear. Germline loops: CDR1 MDHEN, CDR2 SYDVKM. Trimming removed 8 bases at V and 7 bases at J, with 23 bases between. The CDR3 spans 16 residues. Together with reference TRBV28 and TRBJ1-4, the CDR3 gives the full variable domain: DVKVTQSSRYLVKRTGEKVFLECVQDMDHENMFWYRQDPGLGLRLIYFSYDVKMKEKGDIPEGYSVSREKKERFSLILESASTNQTSMYLCASAPRTYSGSEKLFFGSGTQLSVL.

V and J are TRBV7-8 and TRBJ1-2; 9 positions match TRBD1. CDR1 is SGHVS, CDR2 FQNEAQ, per germline. V shed 5 bases, J shed 1 base, and the junction held 11 bases outside the gene matches. The CDR3 has 17 amino acids. The CDR3 nucleotides are TGTGCCAGCAGCCGAGCGATACAGGGGGCTAATAACTATGGCTACACCTTC. It translates to CASSRAIQGANNYGYTF.

Comment on this clone: Other DNA variants within this sample encode the same CDR3. The chain recombines TRBV29-1 with TRBJ1-5; 9 bases fit TRBD1. This CDR3 is 12 amino acids long. Germline assignment: CDR1 SQVTM and CDR2 ANQGSEA. Trimming cost V 4 bases and J 5 bases; bases outside gene matches: 0. In DNA form, the CDR3 reads TGCAGCGTTGGACAGGGGGATCAGCCCCAGCATTTT. Encoded protein: CSVGQGDQPQHF.

This clone was seen at least ten times. The rearrangement joins TRBV28 to TRBJ1-5; 9 bases agree with TRBD1. Unmatched junction bases numbered 9, after V lost 6 bases and J lost 6 bases. This CDR3 region has 15 residues. CDR1 is MDHEN and CDR2 is SYDVKM in the germline V gene. The CDR3 DNA is TGTGCCAGCAGCCGGACAGGGGCGGACGGTCAGCCCCAGCATTTT. It translates to CASSRTGADGQPQHF.

V usage is TRBV29-1 and J usage is TRBJ2-7, with TRBD2 matching 8 bases. Trimming took 4 bases from V and 5 from J; bases not matched to a gene: 4. The CDR3 runs 12 residues. Germline loops: CDR1 SQVTM, CDR2 ANQGSEA. This CDR3 is CSVAGTRHEQYF. In DNA form, the CDR3 reads TGCAGCGTTGCCGGGACTAGGCACGAGCAGTACTTC.

The CDR3 DNA reads as TGTGCCAGCAGCTTAAATTATTTCCCGCGCCCTGAAGCTTTCTTT. Translated: CASSLNYFPRPEAFF. This chain links TRBV7-2 with TRBJ1-1; D not resolved. The ends were cut back, 2 bases at V and 6 bases at J, with 16 bases in the middle. This CDR3 is built from 15 residues. Germline values: CDR1 SGHTA, CDR2 FQGNSA.

This clone came up a few times. The chain is built from TRBV27 and TRBJ2-3; possible D gene TRBD2, 6 bases. This CDR3 spans 14 amino acids. V was clipped by 6 bases and J by 6 bases, with 16 bases between them. The germline V gene has CDR1 MNHEY and CDR2 SMNVEV (reference sequence). The CDR3 loop is CASRPSAGGDTQYF. CDR3 bases: TGTGCCAGCAGGCCCTCGGCAGGAGGGGATACGCAGTATTTT.

This chain links TRBV6-6 with TRBJ2-1; no reliable D call. The ends were cut back, 5 bases at V and 3 bases at J, with 20 bases in the middle. Per germline, CDR1 MNHNY and CDR2 SVGAGI (reference sequence). The CDR3 totals 17 residues. The DNA for the CDR3 is TGTGCCAGCAGTCCCCAACCCCCTAGGCCCTTCTACAATGAGCAGTTCTTC. Translating gives CASSPQPPRPFYNEQFF.

The rearrangement links TRBV5-8 to TRBJ2-5; TRBD2 matches at 13 bases. The CDR3 has 15 amino acids. Germline CDR1 SGHTS, CDR2 YDEGEE. V was clipped by 3 bases and J by 3 bases; unmatched bases: 2. The DNA of the CDR3 is TGTGCCAGCAGCTCCGGGACTAGCGGGGAAGAGACCCAGTACTTC. This encodes CASSSGTSGEETQYF.

The V and J genes are TRBV9 and TRBJ2-7, with TRBD1 matching over 7 bases. Germline V gene sequence: CDR1 SGDLS, CDR2 YYNGEE. This CDR3 contains 12 residues. V was clipped by 0 bases and J by 6 bases; unmatched bases: 0. The CDR3 is CASSVGQGEQYF. In nucleotides, the CDR3 is TGTGCCAGCAGCGTAGGACAGGGCGAGCAGTACTTC.

This chain connects TRBV7-2 to TRBJ1-5; 9 bases map to TRBD1. Germline CDR1 reads SGHTA; CDR2 reads FQGNSA. Trimming cost V 4 bases and J 7 bases; bases outside gene matches: 5. The length of the CDR3 is 14 residues. CDR3 in amino acids: CASSSRQGGQPQHF. The CDR3 region has the DNA TGTGCCAGCAGCTCTCGACAGGGGGGCCAGCCCCAGCATTTT.

The V and J genes are TRBV28 and TRBJ1-2; D is ambiguous. This CDR3 is built from 13 residues. V was cut by 2 bases and J by 10 bases, with 14 bases left in between. The germline V gene encodes CDR1 MDHEN and CDR2 SYDVKM. Here the CDR3 DNA reads TGTGCCAGCAGTTTACGGAACTGGACTCCCTACACCTTC. Encoded protein: CASSLRNWTPYTF.

This rearrangement joins TRBV18 to TRBJ2-3; the D is unclear. The CDR3 is 12 residues long. V lost 3 bases and J lost 3, with 4 bases in between. Germline V gene sequence: CDR1 KGHSH, CDR2 LQKENI. This CDR3 is CASSPQTDTQYF. In DNA form, the CDR3 reads TGTGCCAGCTCACCCCAAACAGATACGCAGTATTTT.

The CDR3 region is CASSLGQGTNYGYTF. Written as DNA, the CDR3 is TGTGCCAGCAGCCTCGGACAGGGAACTAACTATGGCTACACCTTC. The chain recombines TRBV5-4 with TRBJ1-2; 8 bases align to TRBD1. CDR1 is SGHNT and CDR2 is YYREEE in the germline V gene (reference sequence). The CDR3 spans 15 residues. The trim removed 4 bases at V and 0 bases at J, leaving 5 bases unmatched. The full variable domain, its missing parts supplied by reference TRBV5-4 and TRBJ1-2, is ETGVTQSPTHLIKTRGQQVTLRCSSQSGHNTVSWYQQALGQGPQFIFQYYREEENGRGNFPPRFSGLQFPNYSSELNVNALELDDSALYLCASSLGQGTNYGYTFGSGTRLTVV.

The chain couples TRBV6-5 to TRBJ2-1, with D possibly TRBD2 on 5 matching bases. Per germline, CDR1 MNHEY and CDR2 SVGAGI. Trimming removed 10 bases at V and 0 bases at J, with 16 bases between. The CDR3 contains 15 residues. CDR3 nucleotides: TGTGCCACCCGGCGGAGCGGAAGCTCCTACAATGAGCAGTTCTTC. Its translation is CATRRSGSSYNEQFF.